One and the same sample provided the 9 T cell receptor beta chains below, sequenced in a study of technical replicates of blood from a few donors. TCRdb's table, derived via immunoSEQ multiplex PCR, lists solely in-frame clones and lacks some. In the table there are 50,000 to 70,000 clones, about 86% of which are singletons. Material: PBMCs. These receptors originate from a human donor in good health. Some clones in this sample may be carry-over from other donors' samples.

V and J are TRBV29-1 and TRBJ2-5; 7 bases match TRBD2. J gave up 3 bases and V 5 bases, and 3 bases lay outside the gene matches. Per germline, CDR1 SQVTM and CDR2 ANQGSEA. CDR3 length equals 12 residues. The CDR3 coding sequence is TGCAGCGTTAGCGGGATTGAAGAGACCCAGTACTTC. Translation: CSVSGIEETQYF.

This chain joins TRBV18 and TRBJ2-7; 8 nucleotides match TRBD1. Germline V lookup: CDR1 KGHSH, CDR2 LQKENI. J was trimmed by 0 bases and V by 5 bases; bases with no gene match: 3. The CDR3 totals 14 residues. The CDR3 DNA reads TGTGCCAGCTCAATGACAGGGGTCTCCTACGAGCAGTACTTC. Translating gives CASSMTGVSYEQYF.

This clone was detected only a few times. The chain carries TRBV9 and TRBJ1-1; TRBD1 is a possible D gene (5 bases). CDR1 and CDR2 (germline): SGDLS, YYNGEE. The V end was cut by 4 bases, the J end by 6 bases, with 16 bases between. CDR3 length equals 14 residues. CDR3 sequence reads: CASSPRQGFAEAFF. Here the CDR3 DNA reads TGTGCCAGCAGCCCCCGTCAGGGATTCGCTGAAGCTTTCTTT.

The chain joins TRBV11-2 to TRBJ2-3, with TRBD2 matching 8 bases. V trimming: 3 bases; J trimming: 5 bases; junction bases outside the gene matches: 7. The germline V gene has CDR1 SGHAT and CDR2 FQNNGV. This CDR3 contains 15 residues. The CDR3 reads CASSFRPGLVDTQYF. The CDR3 DNA reads TGTGCCAGCAGCTTTAGACCGGGACTAGTAGATACGCAGTATTTT.

The chain carries TRBV19 and TRBJ2-1; 8 bases map to TRBD2. V lost 7 bases, J lost 10 bases, and 12 bases stayed unmatched. The CDR3 sequence is 14 residues long. Looked up from germline, CDR1 is LNHDA and CDR2 is SQIVND (reference sequence). The CDR3 nucleotides read TGTGCCAGTAAAAGCGGGCTAGCGGGCGAAGAGCAGTTCTTC. It encodes CASKSGLAGEEQFF.

The chain combines TRBV6-5 with TRBJ1-4, with no clear D. V was clipped by 8 bases and J by 7 bases, with 17 bases between them. Germline assignment: CDR1 MNHEY and CDR2 SVGAGI. The CDR3 runs 14 residues. Here the CDR3 reads CASRRTIEGEKLFF. The CDR3, as DNA: TGTGCCAGCCGACGAACTATTGAGGGTGAAAAACTGTTTTTT.

The table lists this clone with a count of one. This sequence joins TRBV19 and TRBJ1-2; TRBD1 is a possible D gene (5 bases). The germline V and J ends were trimmed by 5 bases and 3 bases, with 7 bases remaining between them. The CDR3 length is 12 residues. Germline V gives CDR1 LNHDA, CDR2 SQIVND (reference sequence). The CDR3 is CASSSRDYGYTF. In nucleotides, the CDR3 is TGTGCCAGTAGTTCCAGGGACTATGGCTACACCTTC.

The rearrangement joins TRBV7-6 to TRBJ2-7; the match to TRBD2 covers 11 bases. Germline CDR1 reads SGHVS; CDR2 reads FNYEAQ. V lost 6 bases to trimming and J lost 6 bases; unmatched junction nucleotides: 10. This CDR3 is 15 amino acids long. The DNA for the CDR3 is TGTGCCAGCAGAACGACTAGCGGGAAGCATTGCGAGCAGTACTTC. Translation gives CASRTTSGKHCEQYF.

The chain has TRBV5-1 and TRBJ1-2; D gene uncertain. Germline V CDR1 and CDR2: SGHRS, YFSETQ. This CDR3 is built from 14 residues. Trimming cost V 1 base and J 1 base, with 8 bases left between them. CDR3 DNA: TGCGCCAGCAGCTTGTCGGCGGGTAACTATGGCTACACCTTC. Its translation: CASSLSAGNYGYTF.